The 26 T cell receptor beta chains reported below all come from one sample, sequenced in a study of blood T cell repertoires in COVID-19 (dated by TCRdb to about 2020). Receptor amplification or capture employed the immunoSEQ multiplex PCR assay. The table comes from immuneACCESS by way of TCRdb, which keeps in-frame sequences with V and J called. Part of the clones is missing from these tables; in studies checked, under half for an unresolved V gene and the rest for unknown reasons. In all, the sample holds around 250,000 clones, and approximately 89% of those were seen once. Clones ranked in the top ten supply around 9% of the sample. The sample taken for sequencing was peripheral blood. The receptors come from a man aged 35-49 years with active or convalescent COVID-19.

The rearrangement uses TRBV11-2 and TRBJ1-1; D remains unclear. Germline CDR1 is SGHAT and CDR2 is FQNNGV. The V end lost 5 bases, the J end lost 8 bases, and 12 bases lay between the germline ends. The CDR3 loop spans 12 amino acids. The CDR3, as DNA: TGTGCCAGCAGCCGAGAGGCCCAGGAAGCTTTCTTT. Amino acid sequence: CASSREAQEAFF. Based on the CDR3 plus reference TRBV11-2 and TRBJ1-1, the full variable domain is EAGVAQSPRYKIIEKRQSVAFWCNPISGHATLYWYQQILGQGPKLLIQFQNNGVVDDSQLPKDRFSAERLKGVDSTLKIQPAKLEDSAVYLCASSREAQEAFFGQGTRLTVV.

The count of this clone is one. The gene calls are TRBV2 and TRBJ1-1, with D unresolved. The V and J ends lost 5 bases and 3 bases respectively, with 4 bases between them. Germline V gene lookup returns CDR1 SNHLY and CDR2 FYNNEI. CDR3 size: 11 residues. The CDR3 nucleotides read TGTGCCAGCAGTCCATACACTGAAGCTTTCTTT. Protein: CASSPYTEAFF.

The CDR3 DNA reads TGTGCCACCAGTGATGGGGACAGGGGGCCGACCGGGGAGCTGTTTTTT. Protein: CATSDGDRGPTGELFF. The chain links TRBV24-1 to TRBJ2-2; 12 bases map to TRBD1. The CDR3 has 16 residues. V lost 3 bases, J lost 5 bases, and 3 bases stayed unmatched. The germline gives CDR1 KGHDR, CDR2 SFDVKD.

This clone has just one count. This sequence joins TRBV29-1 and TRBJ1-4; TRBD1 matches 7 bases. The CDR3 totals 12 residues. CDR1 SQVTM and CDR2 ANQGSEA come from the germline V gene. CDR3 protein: CGETGPNEKLFF. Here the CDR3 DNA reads TGCGGGGAGACAGGGCCTAATGAAAAACTGTTTTTT. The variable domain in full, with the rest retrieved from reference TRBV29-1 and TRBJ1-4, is SAVISQKPSRDICQRGTSLTIQCQVDSQVTMMFWYRQQPGQSLTLIATANQGSEATYESGFVIDKFPISRPNLTFSTLTVSNMSPEDSSIYLCGETGPNEKLFFGSGTQLSVL.

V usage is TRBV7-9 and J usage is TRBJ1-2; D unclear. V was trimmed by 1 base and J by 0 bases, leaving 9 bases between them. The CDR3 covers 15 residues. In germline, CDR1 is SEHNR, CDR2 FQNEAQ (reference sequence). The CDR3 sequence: CASSLGGGTNYGYTF. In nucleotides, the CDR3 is TGTGCCAGCAGCTTAGGAGGAGGCACTAACTATGGCTACACCTTC.

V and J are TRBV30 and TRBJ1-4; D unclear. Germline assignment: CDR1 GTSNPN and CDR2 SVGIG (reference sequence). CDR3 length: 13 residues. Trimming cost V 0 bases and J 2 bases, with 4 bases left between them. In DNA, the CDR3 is TGTGCCTGGAGTGTTGAGACTAATGAAAAACTGTTTTTT. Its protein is CAWSVETNEKLFF.

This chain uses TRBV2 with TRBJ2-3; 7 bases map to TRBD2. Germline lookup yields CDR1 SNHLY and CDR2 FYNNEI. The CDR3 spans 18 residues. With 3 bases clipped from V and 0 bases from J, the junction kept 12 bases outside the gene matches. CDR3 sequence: CASSEAGRGAGSTDTQYF. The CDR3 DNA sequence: TGTGCCAGCAGTGAGGCCGGGCGGGGAGCGGGAAGCACAGATACGCAGTATTTT.

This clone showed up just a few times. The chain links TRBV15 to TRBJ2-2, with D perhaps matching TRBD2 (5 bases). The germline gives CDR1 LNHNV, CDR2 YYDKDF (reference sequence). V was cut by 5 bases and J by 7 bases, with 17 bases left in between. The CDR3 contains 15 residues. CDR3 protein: CATSSPKERVGELFF. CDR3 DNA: TGTGCCACCAGCTCTCCTAAGGAGAGGGTCGGGGAGCTGTTTTTT.

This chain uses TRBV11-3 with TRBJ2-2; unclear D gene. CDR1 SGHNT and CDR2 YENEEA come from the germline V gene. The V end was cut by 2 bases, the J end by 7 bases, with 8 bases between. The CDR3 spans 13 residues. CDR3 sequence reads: CASSLSPGGELFF. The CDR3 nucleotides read TGTGCCAGCAGCTTATCCCCCGGCGGGGAGCTGTTTTTT.

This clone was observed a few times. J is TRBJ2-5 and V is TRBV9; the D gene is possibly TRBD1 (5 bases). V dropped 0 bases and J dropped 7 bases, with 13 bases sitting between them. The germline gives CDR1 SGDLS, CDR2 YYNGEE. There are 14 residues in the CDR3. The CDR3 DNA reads TGTGCCAGCAGCGTAGCAGAAGCTACAGGGACCCAGTACTTC. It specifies CASSVAEATGTQYF.

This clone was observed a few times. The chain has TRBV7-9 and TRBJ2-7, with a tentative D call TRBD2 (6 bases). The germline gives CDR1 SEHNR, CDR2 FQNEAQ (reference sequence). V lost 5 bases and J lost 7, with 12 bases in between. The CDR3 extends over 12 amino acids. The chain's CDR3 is CASSLYAGEQYF. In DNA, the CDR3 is TGTGCCAGCAGCCTCTATGCGGGGGAGCAGTACTTC. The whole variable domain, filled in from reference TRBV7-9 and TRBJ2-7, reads DTGVSQNPRHKITKRGQNVTFRCDPISEHNRLYWYRQTLGQGPEFLTYFQNEAQLEKSRLLSDRFSAERPKGSFSTLEIQRTEQGDSAMYLCASSLYAGEQYFGPGTRLTVT.

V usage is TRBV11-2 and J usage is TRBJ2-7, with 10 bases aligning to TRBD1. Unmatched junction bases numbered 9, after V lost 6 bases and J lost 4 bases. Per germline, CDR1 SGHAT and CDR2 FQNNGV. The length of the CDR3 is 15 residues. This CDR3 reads CASRSTGGKGYEQYF. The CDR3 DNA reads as TGTGCCAGCAGATCGACAGGGGGCAAGGGTTACGAGCAGTACTTC.

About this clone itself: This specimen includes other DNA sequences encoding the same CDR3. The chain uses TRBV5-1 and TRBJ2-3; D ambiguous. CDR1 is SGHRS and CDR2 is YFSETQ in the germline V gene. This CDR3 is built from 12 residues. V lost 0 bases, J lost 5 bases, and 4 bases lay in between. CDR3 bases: TGCGCCAGCAGCTTGGCCCAAGATACGCAGTATTTT. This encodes CASSLAQDTQYF.

CDR3 sequence (DNA): TGTGCCAGCAGTGACGGACAGCTTTACGAGCAGTACTTC. This encodes CASSDGQLYEQYF. The chain joins TRBV6-1 to TRBJ2-7, with D possibly matching TRBD1 (6 bases). The CDR3 totals 13 residues. Germline lookup yields CDR1 MNHNS and CDR2 SASEGT. Trimming removed 3 bases from V and 4 bases from J, with 10 bases in between.

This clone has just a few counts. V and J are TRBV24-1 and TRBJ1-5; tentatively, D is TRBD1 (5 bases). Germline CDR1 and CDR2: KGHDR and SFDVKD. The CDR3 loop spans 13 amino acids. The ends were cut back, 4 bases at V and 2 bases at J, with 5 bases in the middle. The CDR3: CATSDRGNQPQHF. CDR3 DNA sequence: TGTGCCACCAGTGACAGGGGCAATCAGCCCCAGCATTTT.

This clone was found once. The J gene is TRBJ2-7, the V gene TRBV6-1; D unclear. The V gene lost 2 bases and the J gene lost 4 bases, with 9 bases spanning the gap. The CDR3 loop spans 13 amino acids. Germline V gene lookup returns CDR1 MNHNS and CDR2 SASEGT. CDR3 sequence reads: CASSESPTYEQYF. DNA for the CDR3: TGTGCCAGCAGTGAAAGTCCGACTTACGAGCAGTACTTC.

This CDR3 is CASSLTSTGPTEAFF. CDR3 bases: TGCGCCAGCAGCCTCACCTCGACAGGGCCAACCGAAGCTTTCTTT. The chain has TRBV5-1 and TRBJ1-1; 7 bases align to TRBD1. The CDR3 loop spans 15 amino acids. From germline, CDR1 is SGHRS and CDR2 YFSETQ. After removal of 4 bases from V and 8 bases from J, the junction contained 14 bases not matched to a gene.

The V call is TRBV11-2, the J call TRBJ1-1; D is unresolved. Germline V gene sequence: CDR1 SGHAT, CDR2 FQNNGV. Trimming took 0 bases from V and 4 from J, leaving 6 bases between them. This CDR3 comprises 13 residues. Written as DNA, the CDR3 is TGTGCCAGCAGCTTAGATTTCGGCACTGAAGCTTTCTTT. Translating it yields CASSLDFGTEAFF.

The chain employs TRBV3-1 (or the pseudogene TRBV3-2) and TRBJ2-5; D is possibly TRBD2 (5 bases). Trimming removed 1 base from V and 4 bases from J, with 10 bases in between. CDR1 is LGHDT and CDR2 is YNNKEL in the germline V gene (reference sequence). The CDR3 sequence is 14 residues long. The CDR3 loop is CASSQAGRGETQYF. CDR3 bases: TGTGCCAGCAGCCAAGCGGGGAGAGGAGAGACCCAGTACTTC.

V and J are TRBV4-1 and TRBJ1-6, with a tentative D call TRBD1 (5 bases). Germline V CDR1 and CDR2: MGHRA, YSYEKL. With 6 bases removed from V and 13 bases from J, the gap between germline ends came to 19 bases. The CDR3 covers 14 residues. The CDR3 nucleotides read TGCGCCAGCAGTGGCACTGCGAATAAGGGGCCCCTCCACTTT. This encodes CASSGTANKGPLHF.

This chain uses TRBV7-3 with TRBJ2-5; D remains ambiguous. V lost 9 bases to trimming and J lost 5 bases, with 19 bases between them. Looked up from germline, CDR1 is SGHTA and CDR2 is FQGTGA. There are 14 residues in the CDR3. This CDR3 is CARAGIIHEETQYF. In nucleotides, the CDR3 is TGTGCCAGAGCAGGAATAATACACGAGGAGACCCAGTACTTC.

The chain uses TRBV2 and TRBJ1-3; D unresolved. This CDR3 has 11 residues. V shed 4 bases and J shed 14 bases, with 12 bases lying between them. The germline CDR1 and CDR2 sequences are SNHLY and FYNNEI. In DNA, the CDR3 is TGTGCCAGCAGTGTATACGGGAACTTATATTTT. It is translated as CASSVYGNLYF. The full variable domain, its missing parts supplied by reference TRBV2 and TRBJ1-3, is EPEVTQTPSHQVTQMGQEVILRCVPISNHLYFYWYRQILGQKVEFLVSFYNNEISEKSEIFDDQFSVERPDGSNFTLKIRSTKLEDSAMYFCASSVYGNLYFGEGSWLTVV.

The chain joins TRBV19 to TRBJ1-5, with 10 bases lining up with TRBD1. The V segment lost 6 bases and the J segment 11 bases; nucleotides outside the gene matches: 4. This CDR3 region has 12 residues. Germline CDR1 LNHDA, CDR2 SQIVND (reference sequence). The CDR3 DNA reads TGTGCCAGTAGGGGGACAGGGGAAGCCCAGCATTTT. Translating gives CASRGTGEAQHF.

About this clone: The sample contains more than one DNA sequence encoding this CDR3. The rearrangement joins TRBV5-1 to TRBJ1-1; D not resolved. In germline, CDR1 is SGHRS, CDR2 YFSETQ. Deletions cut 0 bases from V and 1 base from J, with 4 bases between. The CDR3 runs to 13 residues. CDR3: CASSLGGNTEAFF. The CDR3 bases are TGCGCCAGCAGCTTGGGCGGGAACACTGAAGCTTTCTTT.

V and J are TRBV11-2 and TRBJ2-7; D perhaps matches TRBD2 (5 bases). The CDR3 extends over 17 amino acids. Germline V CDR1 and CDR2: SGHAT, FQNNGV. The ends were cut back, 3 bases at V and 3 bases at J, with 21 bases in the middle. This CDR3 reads CASSFVGRRLSVYEQYF. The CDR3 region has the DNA TGTGCCAGCAGCTTTGTTGGCCGGAGGCTTTCCGTCTACGAGCAGTACTTC.

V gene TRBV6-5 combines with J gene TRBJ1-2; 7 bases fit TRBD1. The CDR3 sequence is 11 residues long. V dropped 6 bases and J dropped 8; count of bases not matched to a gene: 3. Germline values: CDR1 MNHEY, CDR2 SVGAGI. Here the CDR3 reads CASRTGYGYTF. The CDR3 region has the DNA TGTGCCAGCAGGACAGGGTACGGCTACACCTTC.